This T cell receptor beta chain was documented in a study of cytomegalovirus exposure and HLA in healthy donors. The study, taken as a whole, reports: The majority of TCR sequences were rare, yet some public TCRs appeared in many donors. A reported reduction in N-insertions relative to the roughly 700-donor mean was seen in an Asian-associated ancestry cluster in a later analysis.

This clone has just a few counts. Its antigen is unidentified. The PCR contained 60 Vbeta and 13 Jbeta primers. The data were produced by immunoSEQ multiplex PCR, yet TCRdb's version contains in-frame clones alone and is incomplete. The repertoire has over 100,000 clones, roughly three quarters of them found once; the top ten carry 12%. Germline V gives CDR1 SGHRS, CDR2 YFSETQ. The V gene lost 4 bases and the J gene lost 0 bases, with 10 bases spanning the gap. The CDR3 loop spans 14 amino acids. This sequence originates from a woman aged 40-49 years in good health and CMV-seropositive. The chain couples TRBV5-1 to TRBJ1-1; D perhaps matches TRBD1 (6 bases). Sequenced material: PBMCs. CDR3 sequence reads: CASSPGTLNTEAFF. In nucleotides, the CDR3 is TGCGCCAGCAGCCCAGGGACACTGAACACTGAAGCTTTCTTT.